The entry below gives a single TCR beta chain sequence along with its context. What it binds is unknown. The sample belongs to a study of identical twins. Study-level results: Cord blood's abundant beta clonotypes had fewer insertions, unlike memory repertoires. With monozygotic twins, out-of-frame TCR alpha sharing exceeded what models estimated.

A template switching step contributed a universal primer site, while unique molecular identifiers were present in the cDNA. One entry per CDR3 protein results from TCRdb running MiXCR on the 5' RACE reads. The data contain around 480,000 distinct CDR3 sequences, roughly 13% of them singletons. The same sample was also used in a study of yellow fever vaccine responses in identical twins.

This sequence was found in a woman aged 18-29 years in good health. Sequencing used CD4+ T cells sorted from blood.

In nucleotides, the CDR3 is TGTGCCAGCAGCCAAGGGGTTGGGAGCGGGAGCACAGATACGCAGTATTTT. As protein: CASSQGVGSGSTDTQYF. The chain combines TRBV4-2 with TRBJ2-3; TRBD2 is a possible D gene (6 bases). Between the trimmed V and J ends, which lost 1 base and 0 bases, there was a span of 14 bases. The germline CDR1 and CDR2 sequences are LGHNA and YNFKEQ. The CDR3 runs to 17 residues.